Listed below are T cell receptor beta chains from one sample, sequenced in a study of shared clonotypes between healthy human individuals. Generated by immunoSEQ multiplex PCR, the TCRdb table keeps only in-frame clones and is missing some. The data contain 2 million to 2.5 million clones, 92% of them singletons. Sequencing was carried out using naive CD4+ T cells from PBMCs. These receptors were taken from a young man in good health. Some clones in this sample may be carry-over from other donors' samples. The CDR3 runs from the conserved cysteine through the conserved F or W. The D gene is left open where the match is weak. Rows may omit the clone size; those that give it use once, few, many or a size class.

j_call d_call v_call clone_size cdr3_nt cdr3_aa
TRBJ2-5 TRBD2 TRBV7-2 - TGTGCCAGCAGCTACCGACTAGCGGGAGAAGGTCAGACCCAGTACTTC CASSYRLAGEGQTQYF
TRBJ2-2 - TRBV5-1 - TGCGCCAGCAGCGGAGATAACACCGGGGAGCTGTTTTTT CASSGDNTGELFF
TRBJ2-3 - TRBV19 - TGTGCCAGTTGCGAGGGAAGCACAGATACGCAGTATTTT CASCEGSTDTQYF
TRBJ2-5 TRBD2 TRBV9 - TGTGCCAGCAGCGTTTCGGGCGGGAGTGGCAGCGTGACCCAGTACTTC CASSVSGGSGSVTQYF
TRBJ1-1 - TRBV28 few TGTGCCAGCAGCTACTTCACTGAAGCTTTCTTT CASSYFTEAFF
TRBJ2-5 TRBD1 TRBV7-2 - TGTGCCAGCAGCTTCTGGACAGGGGTCCAAGAGACCCAGTACTTC CASSFWTGVQETQYF
TRBJ2-1 TRBD2 TRBV7-3 - TGTGCCAGCAGCAACAAGGGACTAGCGGGGAACGATGAGCAGTTCTTC CASSNKGLAGNDEQFF
TRBJ1-2 TRBD1 TRBV5-4 - TGTGCCAGCAGGGGCCAGGGGGGAGGGTATGGCTACACCTTC CASRGQGGGYGYTF
TRBJ2-7 TRBD2 TRBV4-3 - TGCGCCAGCAGCCAAGACGTAACTAGCGGGAACTACGAGCAGTACTTC CASSQDVTSGNYEQYF
TRBJ2-1 - TRBV5-6 many TGTGCCAGCAGCCCCCGGGCATTCAATGAGCAGTTCTTC CASSPRAFNEQFF
TRBJ1-4 - TRBV18 once TGTGCCAGCTCACCAGAGGGGCCTAATGAAAAACTGTTTTTT CASSPEGPNEKLFF
TRBJ2-3 TRBD2 TRBV28 once TGTGCCACCGGGGGAGCGGGAGTCCCAGATACGCAGTATTTT CATGGAGVPDTQYF
TRBJ2-7 - TRBV19 - TGTGCCAGTAGTATAGCCCACGGACATCCCGAGCAAAACTACGAGCAGTACTTC CASSIAHGHPEQNYEQYF
TRBJ2-1 - TRBV5-1 - TGCGCCAGCAGCTTGGCCGGGGGCGGGCTATACAATGAGCAGTTCTTC CASSLAGGGLYNEQFF
TRBJ2-7 - TRBV5-3 once TGTGCCAGAAGCTTGTGCGGGCCCGCTTCCTACGAGCAGTACTTC CARSLCGPASYEQYF
TRBJ1-2 - TRBV6-4 - TGTGCCAGCAGTGAAGGCCCACTCAATTATGGCTACACCTTC CASSEGPLNYGYTF
TRBJ2-1 TRBD2 TRBV19 - TGTGCCAGTAGTATAGTTAGCGGGAGGGGCAATGAGCAGTTCTTC CASSIVSGRGNEQFF
TRBJ1-1 - TRBV7-3 - TGTGCCAGCAGCTTGCGCGGGCAGAGCACTGAAGCTTTCTTT CASSLRGQSTEAFF
TRBJ2-3 TRBD2 TRBV11-3 - TGTGCCAGCAGCTTACGGGGGGGTTACACAGATACGCAGTATTTT CASSLRGGYTDTQYF
TRBJ2-3 - TRBV28 - TGTGCCAGCAGCGTAAGGATGGATACGCAGTATTTT CASSVRMDTQYF
TRBJ1-3 - TRBV30 - TGTGCCTGGAGTGTATCCTTTTCGACAGAAGACTCTGGAAACACCATATATTTT CAWSVSFSTEDSGNTIYF
TRBJ1-4 - TRBV27 - TGTGCCAGTCGGACTTTCGGCCTAAAGGAAAAACTGTTTTTT CASRTFGLKEKLFF
TRBJ2-3 - TRBV7-2 - TGTGCCAGCAGCTATCGACTGAAAGGCACAGATACGCAGTATTTT CASSYRLKGTDTQYF
TRBJ1-5 TRBD1 TRBV28 - TGTGCCAGCAGTTTATTGGACAGGGGCAGCAATCAGCCCCAGCATTTT CASSLLDRGSNQPQHF
TRBJ2-7 - TRBV19 - TGTGCCAGTAGTATAGCCGCCGGGGAGGTCTACGAGCAGTACTTC CASSIAAGEVYEQYF
TRBJ2-1 - TRBV6-1 - TGTGCCAGCAGTGTGACCCCAGGGGTTTCTGAGCAGTTCTTC CASSVTPGVSEQFF
TRBJ1-2 - TRBV5-4 - TGTGCCAGCAGCTTAAGGGAAAACTATGGCTACACCTTC CASSLRENYGYTF
TRBJ1-5 - TRBV27 - TGTGCCAGCAGTCCCGTCCCCTATAGCAATCAGCCCCAGCATTTT CASSPVPYSNQPQHF
TRBJ1-5 - TRBV18 few TGTGCCAGCTCACCTCAACATAGCAATCAGCCCCAGCATTTT CASSPQHSNQPQHF
TRBJ2-1 - TRBV7-9 - TGTGCCAGCAGCGGCCCGCAGCGTCCTGAGCAGTTCTTC CASSGPQRPEQFF
TRBJ2-2 - TRBV27 few TGTGCCAGCAGTTTACCCGGGGAGCTGTTTTTT CASSLPGELFF
TRBJ1-2 TRBD1 TRBV6-5 few TGTGCCAGCAGAGAGTTACAGGGGGCGCCCGGCTACACCTTC CASRELQGAPGYTF
TRBJ2-5 - TRBV29-1 once TGCAGCGTCGGGGGGCGGTACCAAGAGACCCAGTACTTC CSVGGRYQETQYF
TRBJ2-1 - TRBV7-8 - TGTGCCAGCAGCCCCAGAGGTCTCACCGATGAGCAGTTCTTC CASSPRGLTDEQFF
TRBJ2-3 - TRBV2 - TGTGCCAGCAGTGCCGAGCGGGGCACAGATACGCAGTATTTT CASSAERGTDTQYF
TRBJ2-7 TRBD2 TRBV28 - TGTGCCAGCAGTTGGGGGTTGGCGGGAGGGCCCTACGAGCAGTACTTC CASSWGLAGGPYEQYF
TRBJ2-3 - TRBV6-6 - TGTGCCACCCGCCAGGGACGGACAGATACGCAGTATTTT CATRQGRTDTQYF
TRBJ2-3 TRBD2 TRBV5-1 - TGCGCCAGCATCGGACTAGCGGGCACAGATACGCAGTATTTT CASIGLAGTDTQYF
TRBJ1-1 TRBD1 TRBV4-2 - TGTGCCAGCAGCCAGACCTCCCGGGGACAGGGCCCGGACACTGAAGCTTTCTTT CASSQTSRGQGPDTEAFF
TRBJ2-3 - TRBV19 - TGTGCCAGTATGACGAGAAGCACAGATACGCAGTATTTT CASMTRSTDTQYF
TRBJ2-4 - TRBV5-1 - TGCGCCAGCAGCTTGGGAGGGGGAAACATTCAGTACTTC CASSLGGGNIQYF
TRBJ2-7 TRBD1 TRBV19 - TGTGCCAGTAGTAGCCGGGACAGGGTCAGTCGGGAGGCCTACGAGCAGTACTTC CASSSRDRVSREAYEQYF
TRBJ2-7 TRBD1 TRBV5-1 - TGCGCCAGCAGCTTGGGTACAGGGGGCTCCTACGAGCAGTACTTC CASSLGTGGSYEQYF